The clone carrying this TCR beta chain was seen only a few times. The data were produced by immunoSEQ multiplex PCR, yet TCRdb's version contains in-frame clones alone and is incomplete. Of 100,000 or so clones listed, approximately 87% are singletons. This entry is derived from a study of OX40 agonist ivuxolimab in advanced cancers. The CDR3 extends over 11 amino acids. V dropped 6 bases and J dropped 2 bases, with 4 bases sitting between them. Germline CDR1 reads MNHNY; CDR2 reads SVGAGI (reference sequence). The source is an adult with an advanced solid tumor such as melanoma, head and neck, liver or kidney cancer. The specimen was CD4+ or CD8+ T cells sorted from blood, collected in a trial of the OX40 agonist ivuxolimab. This chain uses TRBV6-6 with TRBJ2-5; D not resolved. CDR3 sequence (DNA): TGTGCCAGCAGCGCTCAAGAGACCCAGTACTTC. Translation gives CASSAQETQYF.